This is a list of T cell receptor beta chains from one sample in a study of T cell repertoires and HLA-DP antigens. TCRdb's copy holds only in-frame clones and misses some; the assay was immunoSEQ multiplex PCR. The data show approximately 100,000 clones, around nine tenths seen once. No antigen has been assigned to these receptors. Material: CD4+ T cells from PBMCs. Receptor source: a man aged 50-60 years in good health and CMV-seronegative. The CDR3 runs from the conserved cysteine through the conserved F or W. The order of the fields is clone size, V gene, J gene, D gene, CDR3 DNA, CDR3 protein. The D gene is left open where the match is weak. Part of the rows lack a size; the others show once, few, many or a class for expanded clones.

-	TRBV2	TRBJ2-7	-	TGTGCCAGCAGTGAAAAGGGTGGGGCTCCCTACGAGCAGTACTTC	CASSEKGGAPYEQYF
once	TRBV11-3	TRBJ2-7	TRBD1	TGTGCCAGCAGCCCGGGTAGGACAGGGGGATACGAGCAGTACTTC	CASSPGRTGGYEQYF
-	TRBV28	TRBJ1-3	TRBD1	TGTGCCAGCAGCCGACAGGGACGGCTTGGAAACACCATATATTTT	CASSRQGRLGNTIYF
-	TRBV4-1	TRBJ1-2	-	TGCGCCAGCAGCCGACGGGGACTTGCCGGCTACACCTTC	CASSRRGLAGYTF
-	TRBV6-5	TRBJ2-1	TRBD2	TGTGCCAGCAGGGGGACTAGCGGGAGGGCCACTGAGCAGTTCTTC	CASRGTSGRATEQFF
once	TRBV6-1	TRBJ2-7	-	TGTGCCAGCAGTGAAGGACTAGTGTTAGTCTCCGAGCAGTACTTC	CASSEGLVLVSEQYF
-	TRBV5-4	TRBJ1-4	-	TGTGCCAGCACCCGACCGGGCGGCGCCTGTTTTGGAACTAATGAAAAACTGTTTTTT	CASTRPGGACFGTNEKLFF
-	TRBV7-9	TRBJ1-1	-	TGTGCCATGAGTACGCAGGGGACTGAAGCTTTCTTT	CAMSTQGTEAFF
-	TRBV6-5	TRBJ2-7	TRBD1	TGTGCCAGCAATCCGGGACAGAGATTTAGGGAGCAGTACTTC	CASNPGQRFREQYF
-	TRBV9	TRBJ1-4	-	TGTGCCAGCAGCCTGGACCTCTCTAATGAAAAACTGTTTTTT	CASSLDLSNEKLFF
-	TRBV5-1	TRBJ2-3	-	TGCGCCAGCAGCTTGGGGTACAGCACAGATACGCAGTATTTT	CASSLGYSTDTQYF
-	TRBV7-2	TRBJ1-1	-	TGTGCCAGCAGCGGACAGTTGAACACTGAAGCTTTCTTT	CASSGQLNTEAFF
few	TRBV29-1	TRBJ1-1	-	TGCAGCGTTGAGAAGAAATTGAACACTGAAGCTTTCTTT	CSVEKKLNTEAFF
-	TRBV7-2	TRBJ2-3	-	TGTGCCAGCAGCTCCAGCCGCGACGGCCCCACAGATACGCAGTATTTT	CASSSSRDGPTDTQYF
-	TRBV19	TRBJ2-2	-	TGTGCCAGTAGAACGTATCCGGGGGCAAGCGGGGAGCTGTTTTTT	CASRTYPGASGELFF
-	TRBV7-2	TRBJ1-6	-	TGTGCCAGCAGCTTAAGCGCGGGTAATTCACCCCTCCACTTT	CASSLSAGNSPLHF
-	TRBV11-2	TRBJ1-5	-	TGTGCCAGCAGCTTAGGGGCAGGAGTCAATCAGCCCCAGCATTTT	CASSLGAGVNQPQHF
once	TRBV18	TRBJ2-5	-	TGTGCCAGCTCACCAACCGGGACAAAAGAGACCCAGTACTTC	CASSPTGTKETQYF
-	TRBV4-2	TRBJ2-7	-	TGTGCCAGCAGCCCTAAGTCGTTGGTCAGCTACTACGAGCAGTACTTC	CASSPKSLVSYYEQYF
-	TRBV12-5	TRBJ2-6	TRBD1	TGTGCTAGTGGTCCGTGGGCAGGGGGAGTTGATGGGGCCAACGTCCTGACTTTC	CASGPWAGGVDGANVLTF
-	TRBV13	TRBJ2-3	-	TGTGCCAGCAGTACTGTACCCACAGATACGCAGTATTTT	CASSTVPTDTQYF
-	TRBV6-6	TRBJ1-1	-	TGTGCCAGCAGTTACCCTACAGGGAGGGTCAACACTGAAGCTTTCTTT	CASSYPTGRVNTEAFF
-	TRBV5-1	TRBJ1-1	TRBD1	TGCGCCAGCAGTTCCTCAGGGGGCGCCGGGGACACTGAAGCTTTCTTT	CASSSSGGAGDTEAFF
-	TRBV28	TRBJ2-7	TRBD2	TGTGCCAGCAGTCCCGGGACTAGCGGGACCTACGAGCAGTACTTC	CASSPGTSGTYEQYF
-	TRBV6-5	TRBJ1-2	-	TGTGCCAGCAAAGACCACGGGGACAACTATGGCTACACCTTC	CASKDHGDNYGYTF
-	TRBV30	TRBJ2-6	-	TGTGCCTGGAGTGTTGGATACTCTGGGGCCAACGTCCTGACTTTC	CAWSVGYSGANVLTF
-	TRBV5-1	TRBJ1-2	-	TGCGCCAGCAGCCCCGGGGGGGACTTTGGCTACACCTTC	CASSPGGDFGYTF
-	TRBV2	TRBJ2-4	TRBD1	TGTGCCAGCACCATGGACAGGTGGGACATTCAGTACTTC	CASTMDRWDIQYF